The 28 T cell receptor beta chains below were found in one sample sequenced in a study of T cell repertoires in cytomegalovirus infection. A single record per CDR3 protein comes from TCRdb applying MiXCR to the reads. Altogether nearly 70,000 distinct CDR3 sequences are present, around 21% being singletons, with the ten largest covering around three quarters. No antigen is known for these receptors. Sequencing was done on a sample of PBMCs, sequenced either directly or after in vitro stimulation (not recorded which). The receptor set was obtained from a human donor in good health (CMV status not recorded). Some clones in this sample may be carry-over from other donors' samples.

The DNA of the CDR3 is TGTGCCAGCAGTTCACAGGGGCTCCAGGGCTACACCTTC. This encodes CASSSQGLQGYTF. The chain couples TRBV27 to TRBJ1-2; 7 bases agree with TRBD1. CDR1 is MNHEY, CDR2 SMNVEV, per germline (reference sequence). The CDR3 is made up of 13 amino acids. The V segment lost 4 bases and the J segment 8 bases; nucleotides outside the gene matches: 7.

The chain links TRBV27 to TRBJ1-1; D not certain. Germline V gene lookup returns CDR1 MNHEY and CDR2 SMNVEV (reference sequence). Trimming cost V 2 bases and J 4 bases, with 11 bases left between them. The CDR3 length is 14 residues. The CDR3 DNA reads as TGTGCCAGCAGTTTAGGTCGGGGAATCACTGAAGCTTTCTTT. Encoded protein: CASSLGRGITEAFF.

This clonotype was seen ten or more times. The junction shows a germline mismatch at one end, possibly a read error. V is TRBV4-3 and J is TRBJ2-1, with D perhaps being TRBD1 or TRBD2 (5 bases each). Germline V gene lookup returns CDR1 LGHNA and CDR2 YSLEER. The CDR3 is 12 residues long. The CDR3 nucleotides read TGCGCCAGCAGCCAAGATCGCCCGTTGGGGGTCTTC. This encodes CASSQDRPLGVF.

V gene TRBV7-6 combines with J gene TRBJ2-1, with a possible D match to TRBD1 (5 bases). V lost 5 bases and J lost 4, with 12 bases in between. CDR1 is SGHVS and CDR2 is FNYEAQ in the germline V gene. The CDR3 contains 14 residues. The CDR3 region has the DNA TGTGCCAGCAGCCCCTCTGCAGGGTACAATGAGCAGTTCTTC. The encoded protein is CASSPSAGYNEQFF.

Many counts were recorded for this clonotype. The rearrangement joins TRBV7-8 to TRBJ2-5; D is undetermined. The CDR3 runs 13 residues. Germline values: CDR1 SGHVS, CDR2 FQNEAQ. The ends were cut back, 3 bases at V and 2 bases at J, with 7 bases in the middle. Here the CDR3 reads CASSFRIQETQYF. The CDR3 DNA is TGTGCCAGCAGCTTTCGGATACAAGAGACCCAGTACTTC.

This clonotype was detected many times. The rearrangement joins TRBV11-3 to TRBJ2-3, with 10 bases matching TRBD2. With 5 bases clipped from V and 3 bases from J, the junction kept 8 bases outside the gene matches. This CDR3 spans 16 amino acids. From germline, CDR1 is SGHNT and CDR2 YENEEA. CDR3 bases: TGTGCCAGCAGCCTCCGGCTAGCGGGAGCGACAGATACGCAGTATTTT. Translating gives CASSLRLAGATDTQYF.

This clonotype was seen only a few times. The CDR3 nucleotides are TGCAGTGCTATACGGGACAGCCAAAGACCCTTTATCTACAATGAGCAGTTCTTC. Translation: CSAIRDSQRPFIYNEQFF. V and J are TRBV20-1 and TRBJ2-1, with 7 nucleotides matching TRBD1. The CDR3 is 18 residues long. The germline V gene has CDR1 DFQATT and CDR2 SNEGSKA (reference sequence). V shed 4 bases, J shed 3 bases, and the junction held 18 bases outside the gene matches.

V usage is TRBV5-8 and J usage is TRBJ1-5; 8 bases are a match to TRBD1. Germline CDR1 and CDR2: SGHTS and YDEGEE. The CDR3 runs 15 residues. Trimming removed 4 bases from V and 2 bases from J; junction bases left unmatched: 5. The CDR3 bases are TGTGCCAGCAGCCCGGGACAGGTACGCAATCAGCCCCAGCATTTT. Its protein is CASSPGQVRNQPQHF.

This clonotype was counted many times. The V and J genes are TRBV12-3 or TRBV12-4 and TRBJ1-1; D might be TRBD1 (5 bases). Between the trimmed V and J ends, which lost 3 bases and 1 base, there was a span of 6 bases. The CDR3 sequence is 13 residues long. The CDR3 DNA follows: TGTGCCAGCAGTTTTCAGGGGAACACTGAAGCTTTCTTT. Its protein product is CASSFQGNTEAFF.

This clonotype was detected ten times or more. This chain joins TRBV7-9 and TRBJ2-6; D possibly corresponds to TRBD2 (5 bases). V lost 5 bases to trimming and J lost 1 base, with 18 bases between them. This CDR3 is built from 18 residues. CDR1 is SEHNR and CDR2 is FQNEAQ in the germline V gene (reference sequence). The CDR3 spells CASSTGRSGISGANVLTF. DNA of the CDR3: TGTGCCAGCAGCACCGGTCGGAGCGGAATATCTGGGGCCAACGTCCTGACTTTC.

This clonotype was counted only a few times. V and J are TRBV7-9 and TRBJ1-1, with TRBD1 as a possible D gene (6 bases). The germline V gene has CDR1 SEHNR and CDR2 FQNEAQ (reference sequence). The CDR3 contains 17 residues. Trimming stripped 1 base from V and 1 base from J, with 16 bases between. CDR3 sequence: CASSLGAGVWENTEAFF. DNA for the CDR3: TGTGCCAGCAGCTTAGGGGCAGGGGTGTGGGAGAACACTGAAGCTTTCTTT.

The chain links TRBV6-5 to TRBJ2-7, with D hard to call. The CDR3 covers 13 residues. The V end was cut by 2 bases, the J end by 2 bases, with 7 bases between. The germline gives CDR1 MNHEY, CDR2 SVGAGI. This chain's CDR3 is CASSYQEPYEQYF. CDR3 sequence (DNA): TGTGCCAGCAGTTACCAGGAGCCCTACGAGCAGTACTTC.

In its sample, this clonotype was seen a few times. V gene TRBV19 combines with J gene TRBJ1-2; unclear D gene. V lost 5 bases and J lost 0, with 13 bases in between. The length of the CDR3 is 15 residues. Looked up from germline, CDR1 is LNHDA and CDR2 is SQIVND (reference sequence). This CDR3 reads CASSLTSRPNYGYTF. The CDR3 DNA sequence: TGTGCCAGTAGTCTGACCAGCCGCCCTAACTATGGCTACACCTTC.

The V gene is TRBV4-3, the J gene TRBJ1-5; weak D call: TRBD1 (5 bases). In germline, CDR1 is LGHNA, CDR2 YSLEER. The CDR3 runs 15 residues. Deletions cut 3 bases from V and 5 bases from J, with 14 bases between. The CDR3 is CASSQAAGGDQPQHF. The CDR3 region has the DNA TGCGCCAGCAGCCAGGCCGCGGGAGGGGATCAGCCCCAGCATTTT.

This clonotype was counted only a few times. The chain joins TRBV5-4 to TRBJ1-2; D not resolved. With 4 bases removed from V and 8 bases from J, the gap between germline ends came to 15 bases. Looked up from germline, CDR1 is SGHNT and CDR2 is YYREEE (reference sequence). The CDR3 runs to 13 residues. CDR3 nucleotide sequence: TGTGCCAGCAGCAACCCAGACGGCGCCGGCTACACCTTC. Translation: CASSNPDGAGYTF.

The table lists this clonotype with many counts. The chain joins TRBV7-2 to TRBJ1-5; 9 positions agree with TRBD1. Looked up from germline, CDR1 is SGHTA and CDR2 is FQGNSA. V lost 1 base and J lost 2; bases outside the gene matches: 3. This CDR3 comprises 16 residues. The CDR3 reads CASSLGQGGGNQPQHF. Here the CDR3 DNA reads TGTGCCAGCAGCTTAGGACAGGGGGGTGGCAATCAGCCCCAGCATTTT.

This clonotype was recorded a few times. The chain has TRBV18 and TRBJ1-2; 7 bases map to TRBD1. Trimming took 3 bases from V and 11 from J; bases not matched to a gene: 12. The CDR3 consists of 14 residues. Germline V gene lookup returns CDR1 KGHSH and CDR2 LQKENI. CDR3 DNA sequence: TGTGCCAGCTCACCTTCCCGGGACAGCCCTAGTTACACCTTC. Encoded protein: CASSPSRDSPSYTF. The full variable domain, its missing parts supplied by reference TRBV18 and TRBJ1-2, is NAGVMQNPRHLVRRRGQEARLRCSPMKGHSHVYWYRQLPEEGLKFMVYLQKENIIDESGMPKERFSAEFPKEGPSILRIQQVVRGDSAAYFCASSPSRDSPSYTFGSGTRLTVV.

This clonotype appeared a few times. The J gene is TRBJ2-1, the V gene TRBV24-1; TRBD1 agrees at 7 bases. In germline, CDR1 is KGHDR, CDR2 SFDVKD. CDR3 length equals 17 residues. Germline trimming cut 4 bases from V and 7 bases from J; bases unmatched to any gene: 15. DNA for the CDR3: TGTGCCACCAGTGACCTCCGACAGGGAGCCTACGAGAATGAGCAGTTCTTC. It translates to CATSDLRQGAYENEQFF.

This sequence joins TRBV4-1 and TRBJ2-4, with 7 positions matching TRBD2. Germline V gene sequence: CDR1 MGHRA, CDR2 YSYEKL. J gave up 8 bases and V 3 bases, and 16 bases lay outside the gene matches. CDR3 length equals 17 residues. DNA for the CDR3: TGCGCCAGCAGCCATGGTGAAAGGAGTCTGGGGGGGGACATTCAGTACTTC. Amino acid sequence: CASSHGERSLGGDIQYF.

This clonotype was detected a few times. The V and J genes are TRBV6-2 or TRBV6-3 and TRBJ2-2, with 7 bases identical to TRBD2. Germline V CDR1 and CDR2: MNHEY, SVGEGT. The CDR3 is made up of 15 amino acids. The V segment lost 6 bases and the J segment 6 bases; nucleotides outside the gene matches: 10. DNA of the CDR3: TGTGCCAGCAGGGCAGCGGGAATTTCGTCCGGGGAGCTGTTTTTT. Its translation: CASRAAGISSGELFF.

This clonotype was counted ten times or more. The V call is TRBV7-8, the J call TRBJ1-6; 10 bases map to TRBD1. After removal of 4 bases from V and 10 bases from J, the junction contained 16 bases not matched to a gene. The CDR3 has 18 amino acids. Germline V lookup: CDR1 SGHVS, CDR2 FQNEAQ. The CDR3 DNA is TGTGCCAGCAGCTCAGATGACAGGGGGCGAGTACCCAGCTCACCCCTCCACTTT. Translation gives CASSSDDRGRVPSSPLHF.

The table lists this clonotype with a few counts. The chain links TRBV12-3 or TRBV12-4 to TRBJ1-1; 7 bases align to TRBD1. The trim removed 8 bases at V and 4 bases at J, leaving 7 bases unmatched. CDR3 length equals 13 residues. The CDR3 sequence: CASLTSGGTEAFF. CDR3 DNA sequence: TGTGCCAGCCTCACTTCAGGGGGCACTGAAGCTTTCTTT.

V is TRBV6-1 and J is TRBJ2-7; TRBD2 might be the D (5 bases). The CDR3 runs to 15 residues. V was clipped by 5 bases and J by 0 bases, with 14 bases between them. Germline CDR1 and CDR2: MNHNS and SASEGT. The CDR3 protein is CASSYGIQSSYEQYV. CDR3 DNA sequence: TGTGCCAGCAGTTACGGGATTCAAAGCTCCTACGAGCAGTACGTC.

This clonotype was observed many times. The CDR3 DNA follows: TGTGCCAGCAGCTCCACTTTCAGAGGTTCACCCCTCCACTTT. Its translation: CASSSTFRGSPLHF. V gene TRBV7-2 combines with J gene TRBJ1-6; unclear D gene. Germline V lookup: CDR1 SGHTA, CDR2 FQGNSA. The CDR3 spans 14 residues. V gave up 4 bases and J gave up 9 bases, with 13 bases separating them. Full variable domain (remainder filled in from reference TRBV7-2 and TRBJ1-6): GAGVSQSPSNKVTEKGKDVELRCDPISGHTALYWYRQSLGQGLEFLIYFQGNSAPDKSGLPSDRFSAERTGGSVSTLTIQRTQQEDSAVYLCASSSTFRGSPLHFGNGTRLTVT.

In this sample, this clonotype turned up many times. The V and J genes are TRBV7-6 and TRBJ2-1; maybe TRBD2 (6 bases). Trimming shortened V by 0 bases and J by 0 bases, and 21 bases separated the two germline ends. Germline lookup yields CDR1 SGHVS and CDR2 FNYEAQ. The CDR3 loop spans 20 amino acids. The CDR3, as DNA: TGTGCCAGCAGCTTAGCGCCCTTGGACCTAGCGCCGAGCTCCTACAATGAGCAGTTCTTC. It is translated as CASSLAPLDLAPSSYNEQFF.

This clonotype was found a few times. V and J are TRBV27 and TRBJ2-3; weak D call: TRBD2 (6 bases). The CDR3 loop spans 15 amino acids. The germline V and J ends were trimmed by 2 bases and 2 bases, with 11 bases remaining between them. The germline gives CDR1 MNHEY, CDR2 SMNVEV (reference sequence). The CDR3 region has the DNA TGTGCCAGCAGTTTACTGGCGGGACCCACAGATACGCAGTATTTT. It is translated as CASSLLAGPTDTQYF.

The chain is built from TRBV27 and TRBJ1-2; possible D gene TRBD1, 5 bases. V dropped 3 bases and J dropped 3 bases, with 11 bases sitting between them. The CDR3 runs 14 residues. From germline, CDR1 is MNHEY and CDR2 SMNVEV (reference sequence). The CDR3: CASSFQGPDYGYTF. DNA for the CDR3: TGTGCCAGCAGTTTTCAGGGCCCAGACTATGGCTACACCTTC.

V is TRBV29-1 and J is TRBJ1-4, with TRBD1 identical over 7 bases. CDR1 is SQVTM, CDR2 ANQGSEA, per germline. The CDR3 spans 15 residues. V gave up 1 base and J gave up 8 bases; unmatched junction bases: 10. As DNA, the CDR3 is TGCAGCGTTGAAGGTGGGGACAGCGTCGGAGAAAAACTGTTTTTT. Translated, it gives CSVEGGDSVGEKLFF.